The clone carrying this T cell receptor (beta chain) has just a few counts. Its specificity is not known. Sequence at one end of the junction differs from germline and may be a read error. The CDR3 sequence is 15 residues long. The V gene's germline CDR1 is MDHEN and CDR2 SYDVKM. This specimen comes from a study of metastatic and nonmetastatic thyroid tumors. Study summary: Across blood and tumor or nodule tissue, repertoires from malignant and benign thyroid patients were compared with one another. Study-wide results and limits: The study reportedly found significantly higher TCR beta diversity in malignant thyroid tumors than benign nodules, in blood and tumor.

Prior to thyroid surgery, none of the patients had received any treatment. Original processing methods: A classifier of distant metastasis in papillary thyroid cancer was built from CDR3 differences (across clinicopathological groups). Via MiXCR, TCRdb re-called the PCR reads. These V and J calls are TCRdb output, not the study's own analysis. The sample has around 64,000 clones; under 5% are singletons. The TCR sequence derives from a female donor with papillary thyroid cancer or a benign thyroid nodule (not recorded which). Some clones in this sample may be carry-over from other donors' samples. The sequenced sample consisted of blood. The chain carries TRBV28 and TRBJ2-7, with TRBD2 identical over 7 bases. CDR3 nucleotide sequence: TGTGTCAGCAGCCCCGTAGATAGCGGGTCCTACGAGCAGTACTTC. It encodes CVSSPVDSGSYEQYF.